The present entry profiles one T cell receptor beta chain with its context. The sample comes from a study of PD-L1 blockade in urothelial cancer. Overall study: Before enrollment, 0 to 3 chemotherapy regimens had been given to patients.

This table comes from immunoSEQ multiplex PCR, and its TCRdb copy is limited to in-frame clones, with some not included. The sample holds around 66,000 clones, roughly 90% seen once. This sample's time point: peripheral blood 6 weeks after treatment start. The origin of this receptor is a man aged 60 to 69 with urothelial cancer. Specimen: PBMCs, collected around atezolizumab (anti-PD-L1) treatment.

CDR3 coding DNA: TGTGCCAGCAGCTTATTTCCCAACTCCTACAATGAGCAGTTCTTC. It yields the protein CASSLFPNSYNEQFF. The gene calls are TRBV7-3 and TRBJ2-1; D gene uncertain. This CDR3 spans 15 amino acids. The V gene lost 2 bases and the J gene lost 0 bases, with 8 bases spanning the gap. Germline CDR1 SGHTA, CDR2 FQGTGA. Drawing the rest from reference TRBV7-3 and TRBJ2-1, the complete variable domain is GAGVSQTPSNKVTEKGKYVELRCDPISGHTALYWYRQSLGQGPEFLIYFQGTGAADDSGLPNDRFFAVRPEGSVSTLKIQRTERGDSAVYLCASSLFPNSYNEQFFGPGTRLTVL.